These 16 T cell receptor beta chains came from one sample sequenced in a study of blood T cell repertoires in COVID-19. The data were produced by immunoSEQ multiplex PCR, yet TCRdb's version contains in-frame clones alone and is incomplete. The table records roughly 61,000 clones, 91% of them present only once. Sequenced sample: peripheral blood. The receptors here all came from a man aged 55 to 70 with acute or convalescent COVID-19.

The chain carries TRBV7-3 and TRBJ2-3; D is perhaps TRBD2 (6 bases). The CDR3 has 14 amino acids. Germline lookup yields CDR1 SGHTA and CDR2 FQGTGA. V was pared by 4 bases and J by 4 bases, with 12 bases between. The CDR3 reads CASSSGAGSDTQYF. The CDR3 DNA follows: TGTGCCAGCAGCTCCGGCGCGGGATCAGATACGCAGTATTTT.

V is TRBV4-3 and J is TRBJ2-1; 8 positions agree with TRBD1. Germline-derived CDR1 and CDR2 are LGHNA and YSLEER. The CDR3 length is 15 residues. V lost 2 bases and J lost 6; bases outside the gene matches: 6. The CDR3 is CASSQTRGLGNEQFF. CDR3 sequence (DNA): TGCGCCAGCAGCCAAACCAGGGGGCTCGGCAATGAGCAGTTCTTC.

V and J are TRBV6-6 and TRBJ1-2, with D unresolved. CDR3 length: 15 residues. Germline V lookup: CDR1 MNHNY, CDR2 SVGAGI (reference sequence). Trimming took 6 bases from V and 7 from J, leaving 21 bases between them. CDR3 sequence reads: CASRQTSGGRVGYTF. Here the CDR3 DNA reads TGTGCCAGCAGGCAAACGTCGGGAGGACGCGTTGGCTACACCTTC.

This chain links TRBV2 with TRBJ2-2, with 8 bases identical to TRBD1. The CDR3 loop spans 15 amino acids. Germline-derived CDR1 and CDR2 are SNHLY and FYNNEI. The V and J ends lost 6 bases and 7 bases, in that order; junction bases with no gene match: 10. CDR3 bases: TGTGCCAGCAGGTCACGGACAGGGTTTAGCGGGGAGCTGTTTTTT. This sequence encodes CASRSRTGFSGELFF. The variable domain in full, with the rest retrieved from reference TRBV2 and TRBJ2-2, is EPEVTQTPSHQVTQMGQEVILRCVPISNHLYFYWYRQILGQKVEFLVSFYNNEISEKSEIFDDQFSVERPDGSNFTLKIRSTKLEDSAMYFCASRSRTGFSGELFFGEGSRLTVL.

V usage is TRBV6-6 and J usage is TRBJ1-1; possibly TRBD1 for D (5 bases). CDR1 and CDR2 (germline): MNHNY, SVGAGI (reference sequence). The CDR3 is 16 residues long. V lost 0 bases to trimming and J lost 6 bases, with 17 bases between them. CDR3: CASSYSGDGGSAEAFF. The CDR3 bases are TGTGCCAGCAGTTACTCGGGGGACGGGGGTTCCGCTGAAGCTTTCTTT.

Of note for this clone: The junction departs from germline at one end; a sequencing error may be responsible. The chain links TRBV15 to TRBJ1-6, with no clear D. The CDR3 consists of 12 residues. Germline loops: CDR1 LNHNV, CDR2 YYDKDF (reference sequence). CDR3 amino acids: CATSSGLLRPLF. DNA for the CDR3: TGTGCCACCAGCAGTGGTCTTTTGCGGCCCCTTTTT.

This clone was counted once. V gene TRBV6-2 or TRBV6-3 combines with J gene TRBJ2-5, with D tentatively TRBD2 (6 bases). With 2 bases removed from V and 2 bases from J, the gap between germline ends came to 12 bases. This CDR3 contains 15 residues. Germline V CDR1 and CDR2: MNHEY, SVGEGT. The CDR3 sequence: CASSYPGEWQETQYF. The CDR3 region has the DNA TGTGCCAGCAGTTACCCGGGAGAATGGCAAGAGACCCAGTACTTC.

The chain is built from TRBV7-3 and TRBJ2-5; D might be TRBD2 (6 bases). CDR3 length equals 13 residues. In germline, CDR1 is SGHTA, CDR2 FQGTGA. V was clipped by 7 bases and J by 5 bases, with 14 bases between them. Here the CDR3 DNA reads TGTGCCAGCACCACCGGGAGTGGGGAGACCCAGTACTTC. It specifies CASTTGSGETQYF.

The chain is built from TRBV7-2 and TRBJ1-4, with TRBD1 matching 7 bases. The length of the CDR3 is 16 residues. Trimming at V came to 2 bases and at J to 5 bases, leaving 8 bases not matched to a gene. Germline CDR1 is SGHTA and CDR2 is FQGNSA. CDR3 sequence: CASSLYKAGGNEKLFF. The CDR3 DNA is TGTGCCAGCAGCTTATATAAAGCAGGGGGGAATGAAAAACTGTTTTTT. Together with reference TRBV7-2 and TRBJ1-4, the CDR3 gives the full variable domain: GAGVSQSPSNKVTEKGKDVELRCDPISGHTALYWYRQSLGQGLEFLIYFQGNSAPDKSGLPSDRFSAERTGGSVSTLTIQRTQQEDSAVYLCASSLYKAGGNEKLFFGSGTQLSVL.

This chain connects TRBV5-1 to TRBJ2-7; 8 nucleotides line up with TRBD1. Germline V lookup: CDR1 SGHRS, CDR2 YFSETQ. V was clipped by 2 bases and J by 5 bases; unmatched bases: 6. This CDR3 is 14 amino acids long. CDR3 coding DNA: TGCGCCAGCAGCTTTGGACAGGGTCCAAACGAGCAGTACTTC. This translates into CASSFGQGPNEQYF.

This chain joins TRBV5-6 and TRBJ2-7; 10 bases line up with TRBD2. Trimming removed 0 bases from V and 0 bases from J; junction bases left unmatched: 3. CDR1 is SGHDT, CDR2 YYEEEE, per germline. The CDR3 is made up of 16 amino acids. CDR3 bases: TGTGCCAGCAGCTTGGTAAGCGGGAGGGTCTCCTACGAGCAGTACTTC. Protein: CASSLVSGRVSYEQYF.

The chain is built from TRBV7-9 and TRBJ1-2; TRBD1 is a possible D gene (5 bases). Trimming cost V 4 bases and J 2 bases, with 23 bases left between them. CDR1 and CDR2 (germline): SEHNR, FQNEAQ (reference sequence). CDR3 length equals 18 residues. CDR3 protein: CASSSGSPGGVGNYGYTF. The CDR3 bases are TGTGCCAGCAGCTCGGGATCTCCTGGGGGGGTTGGGAACTATGGCTACACCTTC.

The chain is built from TRBV27 and TRBJ2-2, with D hard to call. The CDR3 has 15 amino acids. Germline CDR1 and CDR2: MNHEY and SMNVEV (reference sequence). Trimming cost V 2 bases and J 5 bases, with 12 bases left between them. The CDR3 is CASSLPGRPTGELFF. For the CDR3, the DNA is TGTGCCAGCAGTTTACCTGGGCGCCCTACCGGGGAGCTGTTTTTT.

This clone occurred once. This chain links TRBV9 with TRBJ1-6; 11 nucleotides line up with TRBD1. The length of the CDR3 is 17 residues. Trimming cost V 3 bases and J 3 bases; bases outside gene matches: 5. Germline V gene lookup returns CDR1 SGDLS and CDR2 YYNGEE. Here the CDR3 DNA reads TGTGCCAGCAGCGCCGGGACAGGGGGTTTCTATAATTCACCCCTCCACTTT. It specifies CASSAGTGGFYNSPLHF.

V and J are TRBV7-2 and TRBJ2-3, with 9 bases fitting TRBD2. Looked up from germline, CDR1 is SGHTA and CDR2 is FQGNSA. The CDR3 is 15 amino acids. V lost 5 bases, J lost 0 bases, and 3 bases stayed unmatched. The CDR3 DNA follows: TGTGCCAGCAGCGCGGGACTAGCTAGCACAGATACGCAGTATTTT. This encodes CASSAGLASTDTQYF.

This clone has a handful of counts. V and J are TRBV29-1 and TRBJ1-3; 7 bases are a match to TRBD1. The CDR3 consists of 14 residues. Germline V gene lookup returns CDR1 SQVTM and CDR2 ANQGSEA. V was pared by 6 bases and J by 0 bases, with 5 bases of the junction left unmatched. The CDR3 coding sequence is TGCAGCGTCCGACAGGGTATCTCTGGAAACACCATATATTTT. Translating gives CSVRQGISGNTIYF.